The present TCR beta chain was sequenced within a study of metastatic and nonmetastatic thyroid tumors (dated by TCRdb to the early 2020s). Study-wide context: The researchers compared repertoires between peripheral blood samples and tumor or nodule tissue samples from patients with malignant or benign thyroid disease. Results and caveats for the whole study, not just this receptor: In both blood and tumor samples, malignant tumors were reported to have significantly higher TCR beta diversity than benign nodules.

Library preparation used PCR. The sequencing machine was an Illumina HiSeq 4000. High-throughput sequencing was used to profile the TCR beta-chain CDR3 region of every patient. Turning to the authors' computational methods: The researchers built a classifier to tell apart papillary thyroid cancer patients with distant metastasis, based on CDR3 differences among clinicopathological groups. Repertoire diversity was assessed with the Shannon index, and tumor-blood repertoire similarity with the Morisita-Horn index. TCRdb passed the public sequencing reads through fastp at Q25 and MiXCR, retaining productive beta sequences. TCRdb assigned the V and J calls; the authors' analysis was not used. The sample contains fewer than 20,000 clones, about 23% of them found a single time. Of the sample, over 9.5% falls within the top ten clones. In this sample, this clone turned up many times. What antigen it recognizes has not been identified. Base qualities are not at hand, and no much larger clone is one base apart. Different DNA sequences within this sample yield the same CDR3.

Trimming takes 3 bases from V and 2 bases from J, and the germline ends sit 8 bases apart. Via the germline V gene, CDR1 is MDHEN and CDR2 SYDVKM. Including the terminal cysteine and phenylalanine, the CDR3 comprises 13 residues. CDR3 DNA is the only sequence kept; it has 39 bases, read in frame from the first base. No treatment had been received by any patient before thyroid surgery. Using T-cell receptor beta sequencing, the researchers looked back retrospectively at clinical samples from patients, gathered between about 2012 and 2018. The rearrangement joined TRBV28 to TRBJ2-7; the best D guess is TRBD1, with 5 bases matching. The sequenced sample was adjacent normal tissue. This receptor was taken from a female donor with papillary thyroid cancer or a benign thyroid nodule (not recorded which). Some clones in this sample may be carry-over from other donors' samples. The CDR3 here reads CASSFGHPYEQYF. The nucleotide sequence reads TGTGCCAGCAGTTTTGGACACCCCTACGAGCAGTACTTC.